These T cell receptor beta chains were read from a single sample in a study of control samples from healthy donors and cancer patients. The data were produced by immunoSEQ multiplex PCR, yet TCRdb's version contains in-frame clones alone and is incomplete. Of 100,000 to 150,000 clones detected, around 90% appear once; the ten largest clones hold 2.5% to 3%. What was sequenced was blood. The receptors here all came from a man aged 40-49 years in good health. CDR3s include the opening cysteine and the closing phenylalanine or tryptophan. D genes are given only for firm matches. Clone size is given for some rows only: seen once, a few or many times, or a class if the clone is expanded.

D gene: .; clone size: .; J gene: TRBJ1-5; V gene: TRBV6-1; CDR3 protein: CASSEGRDQPQHF; CDR3 DNA: TGTGCCAGCAGTGAAGGGCGAGATCAGCCCCAGCATTTT
D gene: .; clone size: .; J gene: TRBJ2-5; V gene: TRBV10-2; CDR3 protein: CASKVSSGLGETQYF; CDR3 DNA: TGCGCCAGCAAAGTGAGTTCTGGCCTTGGCGAGACCCAGTACTTC
D gene: TRBD1; clone size: .; J gene: TRBJ1-5; V gene: TRBV10-2; CDR3 protein: CASSGQGIYQPQHF; CDR3 DNA: TGCGCCAGCTCGGGACAGGGAATTTACCAGCCCCAGCATTTT
D gene: .; clone size: once; J gene: TRBJ1-1; V gene: TRBV2; CDR3 protein: CATNTGNTEAFF; CDR3 DNA: TGTGCCACTAATACAGGGAACACTGAAGCTTTCTTT
D gene: TRBD2; clone size: .; J gene: TRBJ2-2; V gene: TRBV9; CDR3 protein: CASSASSGSNTGELFF; CDR3 DNA: TGTGCCAGCAGCGCGTCTAGCGGGTCGAACACCGGGGAGCTGTTTTTT
D gene: .; clone size: .; J gene: TRBJ2-7; V gene: TRBV11-2; CDR3 protein: CASSHFLEQYF; CDR3 DNA: TGTGCCAGCAGCCATTTCCTCGAGCAGTACTTC
D gene: TRBD1; clone size: .; J gene: TRBJ1-1; V gene: TRBV5-1; CDR3 protein: CASSPYRQGTPEAFF; CDR3 DNA: TGCGCCAGCAGCCCCTACCGACAGGGGACCCCTGAAGCTTTCTTT
D gene: .; clone size: .; J gene: TRBJ2-7; V gene: TRBV15; CDR3 protein: CATSRERLSYEQYF; CDR3 DNA: TGTGCCACCAGCAGAGAACGGCTATCCTACGAGCAGTACTTC
D gene: .; clone size: once; J gene: TRBJ2-1; V gene: TRBV4-1; CDR3 protein: CASSLYNEQFF; CDR3 DNA: TGCGCCAGCAGCTTATACAATGAGCAGTTCTTC
D gene: .; clone size: .; J gene: TRBJ2-7; V gene: TRBV19; CDR3 protein: CASSIREGYEQYF; CDR3 DNA: TGTGCCAGTAGTATTCGAGAAGGCTACGAGCAGTACTTC
D gene: TRBD1; clone size: .; J gene: TRBJ1-5; V gene: TRBV19; CDR3 protein: CASSSQGRQPQHF; CDR3 DNA: TGTGCCAGTAGTTCACAGGGGCGTCAGCCCCAGCATTTT
D gene: TRBD1; clone size: .; J gene: TRBJ1-2; V gene: TRBV4-2; CDR3 protein: CASSQQRTGGPYGYTF; CDR3 DNA: TGTGCCAGCAGCCAACAAAGGACAGGGGGGCCTTATGGCTACACCTTC
D gene: TRBD1; clone size: .; J gene: TRBJ1-5; V gene: TRBV28; CDR3 protein: CASREGTGGVGTNQPQHF; CDR3 DNA: TGTGCCAGCAGAGAAGGGACAGGGGGCGTCGGGACGAATCAGCCCCAGCATTTT
D gene: TRBD2; clone size: .; J gene: TRBJ2-5; V gene: TRBV29-1; CDR3 protein: CSVEGGTGGPMETQYF; CDR3 DNA: TGCAGCGTTGAAGGGGGAACGGGGGGGCCAATGGAGACCCAGTACTTC
D gene: .; clone size: .; J gene: TRBJ1-1; V gene: TRBV21-1; CDR3 protein: CASSGGDGLNTEAFF; CDR3 DNA: TGTGCCAGCAGCGGTGGAGACGGATTGAACACTGAAGCTTTCTTT
D gene: .; clone size: .; J gene: TRBJ2-5; V gene: TRBV20-1; CDR3 protein: CSASPEETQYF; CDR3 DNA: TGCAGTGCCTCCCCGGAGGAGACCCAGTACTTC
D gene: .; clone size: .; J gene: TRBJ2-3; V gene: TRBV2; CDR3 protein: CASSDRAGGRSTDTQYF; CDR3 DNA: TGTGCCAGCAGTGACAGGGCTGGTGGCAGAAGCACAGATACGCAGTATTTT
D gene: .; clone size: .; J gene: TRBJ1-1; V gene: TRBV18; CDR3 protein: CASSAQGNTEAFF; CDR3 DNA: TGTGCCAGCTCGGCGCAGGGGAACACTGAAGCTTTCTTT
D gene: .; clone size: .; J gene: TRBJ2-7; V gene: TRBV18; CDR3 protein: CASSPPGTPTYEQYF; CDR3 DNA: TGTGCCAGCTCACCACCGGGGACTCCCACCTACGAGCAGTACTTC
D gene: TRBD1; clone size: .; J gene: TRBJ1-2; V gene: TRBV5-1; CDR3 protein: CASSHLDREGYTF; CDR3 DNA: TGCGCCAGCAGCCATCTCGACAGGGAAGGCTACACCTTC
D gene: .; clone size: .; J gene: TRBJ1-5; V gene: TRBV10-3; CDR3 protein: CAISPRQSDQPQHF; CDR3 DNA: TGTGCCATCAGTCCCCGACAGAGCGATCAGCCCCAGCATTTT
D gene: TRBD1; clone size: .; J gene: TRBJ2-7; V gene: TRBV3-1/TRBV3-2; CDR3 protein: CASSQGTGGAEQYF; CDR3 DNA: TGTGCCAGCAGCCAGGGGACAGGGGGCGCCGAGCAGTACTTC
D gene: .; clone size: .; J gene: TRBJ1-5; V gene: TRBV27; CDR3 protein: CASSLQPYSNQPQHF; CDR3 DNA: TGTGCCAGCAGTTTGCAGCCTTATAGCAATCAGCCCCAGCATTTT
D gene: TRBD1; clone size: .; J gene: TRBJ1-1; V gene: TRBV3-1/TRBV3-2; CDR3 protein: CASSQATGPPSWSTEAFF; CDR3 DNA: TGTGCCAGCAGCCAAGCGACAGGGCCGCCCTCTTGGTCCACTGAAGCTTTCTTT
D gene: .; clone size: .; J gene: TRBJ2-2; V gene: TRBV7-3; CDR3 protein: CASSLTPRSGVTGELFF; CDR3 DNA: TGTGCCAGCAGCTTAACCCCCCGTAGTGGGGTTACCGGGGAGCTGTTTTTT
D gene: TRBD1; clone size: .; J gene: TRBJ1-6; V gene: TRBV9; CDR3 protein: CASSVGQGVGSPLHF; CDR3 DNA: TGTGCCAGCAGCGTAGGACAGGGGGTAGGTTCACCCCTCCACTTT
D gene: .; clone size: .; J gene: TRBJ2-1; V gene: TRBV9; CDR3 protein: CASSVRGARWDEQFF; CDR3 DNA: TGTGCCAGCAGCGTAAGGGGGGCGCGGTGGGATGAGCAGTTCTTC
D gene: .; clone size: .; J gene: TRBJ2-7; V gene: TRBV7-9; CDR3 protein: CASSIGGNEQYF; CDR3 DNA: TGTGCCAGCTCCATTGGGGGAAACGAGCAGTACTTC
D gene: .; clone size: .; J gene: TRBJ2-5; V gene: TRBV5-6; CDR3 protein: CASSPGGRETQYF; CDR3 DNA: TGTGCCAGCAGCCCTGGGGGACGGGAGACCCAGTACTTC
D gene: TRBD1; clone size: .; J gene: TRBJ1-5; V gene: TRBV7-6; CDR3 protein: CASSSRQGNQPQHF; CDR3 DNA: TGTGCCAGCAGCTCACGACAGGGGAATCAGCCCCAGCATTTT
D gene: TRBD1; clone size: .; J gene: TRBJ1-1; V gene: TRBV7-9; CDR3 protein: CASSLGQGTEAFF; CDR3 DNA: TGTGCCAGCAGCTTAGGACAGGGAACTGAAGCTTTCTTT
D gene: .; clone size: .; J gene: TRBJ2-5; V gene: TRBV6-4; CDR3 protein: CASSDSGGTPSQETQYF; CDR3 DNA: TGTGCCAGCAGTGACTCTGGGGGAACCCCTTCCCAAGAGACCCAGTACTTC
D gene: .; clone size: .; J gene: TRBJ2-5; V gene: TRBV10-1; CDR3 protein: CASSERPGTVETQYF; CDR3 DNA: TGCGCCAGCAGTGAGAGGCCCGGGACCGTAGAGACCCAGTACTTC
D gene: TRBD1; clone size: .; J gene: TRBJ2-3; V gene: TRBV5-4; CDR3 protein: CASRATGDTQYF; CDR3 DNA: TGTGCCAGCAGGGCGACAGGGGACACGCAGTATTTT
D gene: .; clone size: .; J gene: TRBJ1-2; V gene: TRBV5-1; CDR3 protein: CASSSTETNYGYTF; CDR3 DNA: TGCGCCAGCAGCTCGACAGAGACTAACTATGGCTACACCTTC
D gene: TRBD2; clone size: once; J gene: TRBJ2-3; V gene: TRBV6-5; CDR3 protein: CASIAGGTDTQYF; CDR3 DNA: TGTGCCAGCATAGCGGGGGGCACAGATACGCAGTATTTT
D gene: .; clone size: .; J gene: TRBJ1-1; V gene: TRBV11-2; CDR3 protein: CASSLNGQTEAFF; CDR3 DNA: TGTGCCAGCAGCCTAAATGGACAGACTGAAGCTTTCTTT
D gene: .; clone size: .; J gene: TRBJ2-1; V gene: TRBV10-1; CDR3 protein: CASSESAGPYNEQFF; CDR3 DNA: TGCGCCAGCAGTGAGTCGGCAGGGCCCTACAATGAGCAGTTCTTC
D gene: TRBD1; clone size: .; J gene: TRBJ1-6; V gene: TRBV6-5; CDR3 protein: CASRSSTGADSPLHF; CDR3 DNA: TGTGCCAGCAGATCCTCCACAGGGGCCGATTCACCCCTCCACTTT
D gene: TRBD1; clone size: .; J gene: TRBJ2-2; V gene: TRBV5-1; CDR3 protein: CASSLDGQGKTGELFF; CDR3 DNA: TGCGCCAGCAGCTTGGACGGACAGGGGAAAACCGGGGAGCTGTTTTTT
D gene: .; clone size: .; J gene: TRBJ2-2; V gene: TRBV2; CDR3 protein: CASSEASPRQGDTGELFF; CDR3 DNA: TGTGCCAGCAGTGAAGCAAGCCCCCGTCAGGGCGACACCGGGGAGCTGTTTTTT
D gene: .; clone size: .; J gene: TRBJ1-1; V gene: TRBV19; CDR3 protein: CASSIEGVKTEAFF; CDR3 DNA: TGTGCCAGTAGTATAGAGGGGGTGAAGACTGAAGCTTTCTTT
D gene: .; clone size: .; J gene: TRBJ2-2; V gene: TRBV5-1; CDR3 protein: CASSLEIRVGELFF; CDR3 DNA: TGCGCCAGCAGCTTGGAGATTAGGGTCGGGGAGCTGTTTTTT
D gene: TRBD1; clone size: .; J gene: TRBJ2-7; V gene: TRBV5-4; CDR3 protein: CASSFGRTGDREQYF; CDR3 DNA: TGTGCCAGCAGCTTCGGTCGGACAGGGGACCGCGAGCAGTACTTC
D gene: .; clone size: .; J gene: TRBJ2-7; V gene: TRBV5-6; CDR3 protein: CASSYFSYEQYF; CDR3 DNA: TGTGCCAGCAGTTATTTCTCCTACGAGCAGTACTTC
D gene: .; clone size: once; J gene: TRBJ2-7; V gene: TRBV11-2; CDR3 protein: CASSFGGASSYEQYF; CDR3 DNA: TGTGCCAGCAGCTTCGGGGGTGCGAGCTCCTACGAGCAGTACTTC
D gene: TRBD2; clone size: .; J gene: TRBJ2-5; V gene: TRBV9; CDR3 protein: CASSPIGGGETQYF; CDR3 DNA: TGTGCCAGCAGCCCCATCGGGGGGGGAGAGACCCAGTACTTC
D gene: .; clone size: .; J gene: TRBJ2-7; V gene: TRBV7-9; CDR3 protein: CASSFGQGNYEQYF; CDR3 DNA: TGTGCCAGCAGCTTTGGCCAGGGGAACTACGAGCAGTACTTC
D gene: .; clone size: .; J gene: TRBJ2-3; V gene: TRBV19; CDR3 protein: CASKAVGPDTQYF; CDR3 DNA: TGTGCCAGTAAAGCGGTCGGCCCAGATACGCAGTATTTT
D gene: .; clone size: once; J gene: TRBJ1-1; V gene: TRBV5-4; CDR3 protein: CASSLGDTEAFF; CDR3 DNA: TGTGCCAGCAGCTTAGGTGACACTGAAGCTTTCTTT
D gene: TRBD2; clone size: .; J gene: TRBJ2-1; V gene: TRBV7-3; CDR3 protein: CASSSRGGYNEQFF; CDR3 DNA: TGTGCCAGCAGTTCTCGGGGAGGGTACAATGAGCAGTTCTTC
D gene: TRBD2; clone size: .; J gene: TRBJ2-1; V gene: TRBV20-1; CDR3 protein: CSASQRGGSSYNEQFF; CDR3 DNA: TGCAGTGCTAGTCAGCGGGGGGGAAGCTCCTACAATGAGCAGTTCTTC
D gene: .; clone size: .; J gene: TRBJ1-2; V gene: TRBV9; CDR3 protein: CASSVDGGVGYTF; CDR3 DNA: TGTGCCAGCAGCGTAGATGGGGGCGTGGGCTACACCTTC
D gene: .; clone size: .; J gene: TRBJ1-1; V gene: TRBV2; CDR3 protein: CASRSQVNTEAFF; CDR3 DNA: TGTGCCAGCAGGAGTCAGGTTAACACTGAAGCTTTCTTT
D gene: .; clone size: .; J gene: TRBJ1-4; V gene: TRBV2; CDR3 protein: CASSETEGNEKLFF; CDR3 DNA: TGTGCCAGCAGTGAGACGGAGGGGAATGAAAAACTGTTTTTT
D gene: .; clone size: .; J gene: TRBJ2-7; V gene: TRBV5-1; CDR3 protein: CASSLLGDTPYEQYF; CDR3 DNA: TGCGCCAGCAGCTTGTTAGGGGACACGCCCTACGAGCAGTACTTC
D gene: .; clone size: .; J gene: TRBJ1-1; V gene: TRBV28; CDR3 protein: CASSGPRVGNTEAFF; CDR3 DNA: TGTGCCAGCAGTGGGCCTCGAGTGGGTAACACTGAAGCTTTCTTT
D gene: .; clone size: .; J gene: TRBJ1-4; V gene: TRBV18; CDR3 protein: CASSAEGREKLFF; CDR3 DNA: TGTGCCAGCTCAGCAGAGGGAAGGGAAAAACTGTTTTTT
D gene: .; clone size: .; J gene: TRBJ2-3; V gene: TRBV9; CDR3 protein: CASSVGPDTQYF; CDR3 DNA: TGTGCCAGCAGCGTAGGACCAGATACGCAGTATTTT
D gene: .; clone size: .; J gene: TRBJ2-5; V gene: TRBV20-1; CDR3 protein: CSASVQGREETQYF; CDR3 DNA: TGCAGTGCTAGTGTTCAGGGGCGCGAAGAGACCCAGTACTTC